This T cell receptor (beta chain) appears in the sequencing data of a study of blood T cell repertoires in COVID-19. Germline values: CDR1 ENHRY, CDR2 SYGVKD. The ends were cut back, 2 bases at V and 0 bases at J, with 16 bases in the middle. The CDR3 extends over 18 amino acids. Per the original methods: Reference gene primer amplification in the assay estimated nucleated cell counts. Profiled with immunoSEQ multiplex PCR; TCRdb holds only in-frame clones, not every one. The V and J calls and the clone size are those of that table, but D and trimming were determined from the DNA. Of some 220,000 clones listed, 80% to 95% are singletons.

The sample consisted of peripheral blood. This receptor was taken from a man aged 25 to 40 with COVID-19, enrolled during active disease. The chain recombines TRBV10-3 with TRBJ1-4; unclear D gene. CDR3 sequence (DNA): TGTGCCATCAGTGAGGGACTGCCGGGCCATTCAACTAATGAAAAACTGTTTTTT. Translated, it gives CAISEGLPGHSTNEKLFF.